Each of the 20 T cell receptor beta chains below was sequenced from the same sample in a study of early T cells in non-severe SARS-CoV-2 infection. TCRdb itself ran the 5' RACE reads through MiXCR, one entry per CDR3 protein. The sample has some 80,000 distinct CDR3 sequences, about 5% seen once. The source was whole blood, collected at baseline. The receptors derive from an adult who was a healthcare worker with PCR-confirmed SARS-CoV-2 infection or an uninfected control (not recorded which).

The chain recombines TRBV9 with TRBJ2-1, with TRBD2 matching over 7 bases. The germline V gene encodes CDR1 SGDLS and CDR2 YYNGEE. With V trimmed by 3 bases and J by 2 bases, 8 bases remained unmatched. This CDR3 spans 16 amino acids. CDR3 sequence: CASSGSLAGPYNEQFF. DNA of the CDR3: TGTGCCAGCAGCGGATCCTTAGCGGGCCCCTACAATGAGCAGTTCTTC.

In this sample, this clonotype turned up many times. The chain joins TRBV30 to TRBJ1-3, with 8 nucleotides matching TRBD1. Germline V gives CDR1 GTSNPN, CDR2 SVGIG (reference sequence). The CDR3 totals 16 residues. Trimming at V came to 3 bases and at J to 1 base, leaving 8 bases not matched to a gene. The CDR3 DNA reads TGTGCCTGGAGATCGACAGGGGTCGAATCTGGAAACACCATATATTTT. Translating it yields CAWRSTGVESGNTIYF.

This clonotype was seen ten or more times. This sequence joins TRBV30 and TRBJ1-1; 9 bases align to TRBD1. Per the germline V gene, CDR1 is GTSNPN and CDR2 is SVGIG (reference sequence). The CDR3 spans 15 residues. J lost 6 bases, V lost 3 bases, and 11 bases had no gene match. CDR3 residues: CAWSRPGTGIAEAFF. CDR3 coding DNA: TGTGCCTGGAGCCGTCCCGGGACAGGGATCGCTGAAGCTTTCTTT.

The CDR3: CASKASSSSADTQYF. The CDR3 DNA sequence: TGTGCCAGCAAGGCTAGTTCCTCCTCGGCAGATACGCAGTATTTT. The V call is TRBV2, the J call TRBJ2-3; D is uncertain. V was trimmed by 7 bases and J by 4 bases, leaving 18 bases between them. CDR1 is SNHLY and CDR2 is FYNNEI in the germline V gene. CDR3 length: 15 amino acids.

In this sample, this clonotype turned up many times. The gene calls are TRBV7-9 and TRBJ2-5; 7 bases line up with TRBD1. J lost 3 bases, V lost 5 bases, and 6 bases had no gene match. CDR3 size: 14 residues. Germline CDR1 is SEHNR and CDR2 is FQNEAQ (reference sequence). Here the CDR3 DNA reads TGTGCCAGCAGCGAGGGACAGCCCAAAGAGACCCAGTACTTC. It specifies CASSEGQPKETQYF.

This clonotype has a count of ten or more. The V call is TRBV7-6, the J call TRBJ2-1; tentatively, D is TRBD1 (6 bases). The ends were cut back, 5 bases at V and 5 bases at J, with 13 bases in the middle. This CDR3 is built from 14 residues. Germline loops: CDR1 SGHVS, CDR2 FNYEAQ. The CDR3 sequence: CASSVQAGDNEQFF. For the CDR3, the DNA is TGTGCCAGCAGCGTCCAAGCAGGGGACAATGAGCAGTTCTTC.

The chain has TRBV29-1 and TRBJ2-2; D ambiguous. The CDR3 is 12 residues long. From germline, CDR1 is SQVTM and CDR2 ANQGSEA. Trimming stripped 6 bases from V and 1 base from J, with 6 bases between. The CDR3 reads CSVRQNTGELFF. In DNA form, the CDR3 reads TGCAGCGTCCGACAGAACACCGGGGAGCTGTTTTTT.

This rearrangement joins TRBV11-2 to TRBJ2-7; 7 bases map to TRBD1. CDR3 length equals 13 residues. V lost 4 bases, J lost 3 bases, and 3 bases stayed unmatched. Germline V lookup: CDR1 SGHAT, CDR2 FQNNGV. The CDR3 coding sequence is TGTGCCAGCAGCTCTGACAGGGACTACGAGCAGTACTTC. It codes for CASSSDRDYEQYF.

This clonotype has at least ten counts. The CDR3 nucleotides are TGTGCCAGCTCACCGGGGAGGTGGAATGAAAAACTGTTTTTT. Translated: CASSPGRWNEKLFF. V gene TRBV18 combines with J gene TRBJ1-4; no reliable D call. The CDR3 runs 14 residues. Deletions cut 3 bases from V and 5 bases from J, with 10 bases between. Per germline, CDR1 KGHSH and CDR2 LQKENI.

This chain uses TRBV12-2 with TRBJ1-5; the table's D call, TRBD1, has no DNA check behind it. TRBV12-2 is tagged as a pseudogene. The CDR3 runs 16 residues. CDR3 DNA sequence: TGTGCAAGTCGCTTAGGGGGGCACTTTAGCAATCAGCCCCAGCATTTT. As protein: CASRLGGHFSNQPQHF.

The V call is TRBV7-9, the J call TRBJ2-3, with 9 bases lining up with TRBD2. This CDR3 spans 16 amino acids. Trimming took 5 bases from V and 2 from J; bases not matched to a gene: 8. CDR1 SEHNR and CDR2 FQNEAQ come from the germline V gene (reference sequence). CDR3 amino acids: CASSPRLAEPTDTQYF. CDR3 sequence (DNA): TGTGCCAGCAGCCCGAGACTAGCGGAACCCACAGATACGCAGTATTTT.

This clonotype has just a few counts. The gene calls are TRBV5-1 and TRBJ2-2; D ambiguous. This CDR3 has 15 amino acids. Trimming pared 0 bases from V and 8 bases from J, leaving 14 bases between. CDR1 and CDR2 (germline): SGHRS, YFSETQ. The CDR3 sequence is CASSLAQDSAGELFF. The DNA of the CDR3 is TGCGCCAGCAGCTTGGCCCAAGACTCCGCGGGGGAGCTGTTTTTT.

This chain joins TRBV20-1 and TRBJ2-5; TRBD2 agrees at 7 bases. V shed 5 bases, J shed 2 bases, and the junction held 11 bases outside the gene matches. The CDR3 is 15 amino acids. Per the germline V gene, CDR1 is DFQATT and CDR2 is SNEGSKA (reference sequence). Written as DNA, the CDR3 is TGCAGTGCTGTCCTTGGGGGAGGGTATCAAGAGACCCAGTACTTC. It codes for CSAVLGGGYQETQYF.

This clonotype was picked up many times. The J gene is TRBJ2-1, the V gene TRBV7-9, with D perhaps matching TRBD2 (6 bases). CDR1 and CDR2 (germline): SEHNR, FQNEAQ (reference sequence). V shed 3 bases and J shed 4 bases, with 10 bases lying between them. The CDR3 spans 14 residues. In nucleotides, the CDR3 is TGTGCCAGCAGCTTGACGGGAGTGTACAATGAGCAGTTCTTC. Its protein product is CASSLTGVYNEQFF. The whole variable domain, filled in from reference TRBV7-9 and TRBJ2-1, reads DTGVSQNPRHKITKRGQNVTFRCDPISEHNRLYWYRQTLGQGPEFLTYFQNEAQLEKSRLLSDRFSAERPKGSFSTLEIQRTEQGDSAMYLCASSLTGVYNEQFFGPGTRLTVL.

Many counts were recorded for this clonotype. The chain is built from TRBV12-3 or TRBV12-4 and TRBJ1-2; 7 bases map to TRBD1. J lost 0 bases, V lost 5 bases, and 15 bases had no gene match. The CDR3 spans 18 residues. The CDR3: CASSTGQATHQANYGYTF. In DNA form, the CDR3 reads TGTGCCAGCAGTACAGGACAGGCGACGCACCAAGCTAACTATGGCTACACCTTC.

This clonotype has more than one count but fewer than ten. The chain carries TRBV4-1 and TRBJ1-5; D is possibly TRBD1 (5 bases). The CDR3 contains 15 residues. CDR1 MGHRA and CDR2 YSYEKL come from the germline V gene. Trimming took 1 base from V and 4 from J, leaving 11 bases between them. In nucleotides, the CDR3 is TGCGCCAGCAGCCAAGGCCCGGGACCGAATCAGCCCCAGCATTTT. Its protein is CASSQGPGPNQPQHF.

The CDR3 loop is CASSSTSGPSTDTQYF. CDR3 nucleotide sequence: TGTGCCAGCTCATCGACTAGCGGACCTAGCACAGATACGCAGTATTTT. The chain is built from TRBV18 and TRBJ2-3; 9 positions match TRBD2. V was clipped by 5 bases and J by 0 bases; unmatched bases: 6. This CDR3 is 16 amino acids long. Germline-derived CDR1 and CDR2 are KGHSH and LQKENI.

This clonotype was seen more than once but under ten times. The rearrangement joins TRBV7-6 to TRBJ2-5; 9 bases align to TRBD2. Losses at the gene ends were 2 bases for V and 2 bases for J; bases not matched to a gene: 3. The V gene's germline CDR1 is SGHVS and CDR2 FNYEAQ. The CDR3 is 15 residues long. CDR3 in amino acids: CASSLNSGSQETQYF. Here the CDR3 DNA reads TGTGCCAGCAGCTTAAATAGCGGGAGTCAAGAGACCCAGTACTTC.

This sequence joins TRBV4-1 and TRBJ2-7; 9 nucleotides agree with TRBD2. CDR1 and CDR2 (germline): MGHRA, YSYEKL. The CDR3 is made up of 18 amino acids. With 3 bases clipped from V and 0 bases from J, the junction kept 12 bases outside the gene matches. The CDR3: CASSHPSPAGGSSYEQYF. CDR3 nucleotides: TGCGCCAGCAGCCATCCCTCCCCAGCGGGAGGTAGCTCCTACGAGCAGTACTTC.

This clonotype appeared many times. The DNA for the CDR3 is TGTGCCAGTAGTCCGGGACCTCTTCGGACCGGGGAGCTGTTTTTT. Protein sequence: CASSPGPLRTGELFF. This chain links TRBV19 with TRBJ2-2, with D perhaps being TRBD1 or TRBD2 (5 bases each). Germline assignment: CDR1 LNHDA and CDR2 SQIVND (reference sequence). The germline V and J ends were trimmed by 5 bases and 5 bases, with 15 bases remaining between them. The CDR3 is made up of 15 amino acids.